A selection of T cell receptor beta chains follows, all from one sample in a study of post-analysis software for immune sequencing data. TCRdb analysed the PCR reads with MiXCR anew, one entry per CDR3 protein. The table includes about 820,000 distinct CDR3 sequences, about 57% detected once. Sequenced: blood. Every receptor here comes from a girl between 5 and 17 years old with multiple sclerosis. Both conserved end residues are part of each CDR3. The order of the fields is clone size, V gene, J gene, D gene, CDR3 protein, CDR3 DNA. The D gene is left open where the match is weak. Not every row has a clone size; where given, it reads once, few, many or a size class.

>-|TRBV5-1|TRBJ2-7|TRBD1
CASSLPSGTGDYEQYF
TGCGCCAGCAGCTTACCCTCCGGGACAGGGGACTACGAGCAGTACTTC
>few|TRBV3-1|TRBJ2-1|TRBD2
CASSQASGQQFF
TGTGCCAGCAGCCAAGCTAGCGGTCAGCAGTTCTTC
>-|TRBV12-5|TRBJ2-1|TRBD2
CASGLTSGGAAYNEQFF
TGTGCTAGTGGTTTGACTAGCGGGGGGGCTGCCTACAATGAGCAGTTCTTC
>-|TRBV7-8|TRBJ2-5|TRBD2
CASSLGTSGGRWETQYF
TGTGCCAGCAGCTTAGGGACTAGCGGGGGTCGCTGGGAGACCCAGTACTTC
>-|TRBV5-1|TRBJ1-1|TRBD1
CASRGRTGIMNTEAFF
TGCGCCAGCCGCGGGAGGACAGGGATCATGAACACTGAAGCTTTCTTT
>-|TRBV2|TRBJ2-3|-
CASQSPGEWTDTQYF
TGTGCCAGCCAGAGCCCGGGGGAGTGGACAGATACGCAGTATTTT
>-|TRBV20-1|TRBJ1-5|-
CSATSRQVSNQPQHF
TGCAGTGCTACCTCGCGACAGGTTAGCAATCAGCCCCAGCATTTT
>once|TRBV12-3/TRBV12-4|TRBJ2-1|TRBD2
CASSFLVGAGGGNEQFF
TGTGCCAGCAGTTTCCTTGTGGGAGCGGGAGGGGGCAATGAGCAGTTCTTC
>-|TRBV20-1|TRBJ2-7|-
CSAAGRPAYEQYF
TGCAGTGCCGCGGGGCGACCGGCTTACGAGCAGTACTTC
>-|TRBV7-9|TRBJ2-7|-
CASTLSGEQYF
TGTGCCAGCACCCTGAGCGGGGAGCAGTACTTC
>-|TRBV9|TRBJ2-7|TRBD1
CASSVAWDSSYEQYF
TGTGCCAGCAGCGTAGCTTGGGACAGCTCCTACGAGCAGTACTTC
>few|TRBV3-1|TRBJ2-4|-
CASSRIETKNIQYF
TGTGCCAGCAGCCGGATAGAGACCAAAAACATTCAGTACTTC
>-|TRBV6-5|TRBJ2-7|TRBD2
CASSYSGLAGVYEQYF
TGTGCCAGCAGTTACTCCGGACTAGCGGGAGTCTACGAGCAGTACTTC
>-|TRBV29-1|TRBJ1-2|-
CSVGGPGANYGYTF
TGCAGCGTTGGTGGGCCGGGAGCTAACTATGGCTACACCTTC
>few|TRBV10-2|TRBJ2-7|-
CASSGVQGGFEQYF
TGCGCCAGCAGTGGGGTCCAGGGGGGCTTCGAGCAGTACTTC
>-|TRBV20-1|TRBJ1-2|-
CSATPWHGNFYTF
TGCAGTGCTACCCCATGGCACGGGAACTTCTACACCTTC
>-|TRBV20-1|TRBJ2-5|TRBD2
CSARAPASGVQETQYF
TGCAGTGCTAGAGCCCCGGCTAGCGGAGTCCAAGAGACCCAGTACTTC
>-|TRBV29-1|TRBJ2-3|-
CSVRGSREDTQYF
TGCAGCGTCCGAGGGTCCCGGGAAGATACGCAGTATTTT
>-|TRBV7-2|TRBJ2-2|TRBD1
CASSRTGTGVTNTGELFF
TGTGCCAGCAGCAGAACCGGGACAGGGGTCACGAACACCGGGGAGCTGTTTTTT
>few|TRBV20-1|TRBJ2-1|TRBD2
CSAGLAPTYNEQFF
TGCAGTGCTGGACTAGCTCCTACCTACAATGAGCAGTTCTTC
>few|TRBV5-1|TRBJ2-1|TRBD2
CASSLEAGGSDEQFF
TGCGCCAGCAGCTTGGAAGCGGGAGGCAGCGATGAGCAGTTCTTC
>-|TRBV7-9|TRBJ2-3|TRBD2
CATSGGQGADTQYF
TGTGCCACCTCGGGGGGGCAGGGAGCAGATACGCAGTATTTT
>-|TRBV5-1|TRBJ2-7|-
CASRPDRNEQYF
TGCGCCAGCAGGCCCGACAGGAACGAGCAGTACTTC
>-|TRBV20-1|TRBJ2-7|TRBD2
CSATGTSGWYEQYF
TGCAGTGCGACTGGGACTAGCGGGTGGTACGAGCAGTACTTC
>-|TRBV25-1|TRBJ2-4|TRBD2
CASSTTGTSGSYIQYF
TGTGCCAGCAGTACTACCGGGACTAGCGGGAGTTACATTCAGTACTTC
>-|TRBV7-2|TRBJ2-3|TRBD2
CASSPTSGVGNTQYF
TGTGCCAGCAGCCCGACTAGCGGGGTGGGAAATACGCAGTATTTT
>-|TRBV29-1|TRBJ2-3|TRBD2
CSVKAGENTQYF
TGCAGCGTTAAAGCGGGAGAGAATACGCAGTATTTT
>-|TRBV29-1|TRBJ1-2|-
CSVGLQGSHGYTF
TGCAGCGTGGGGTTACAGGGTTCCCACGGCTACACCTTC
>-|TRBV7-3|TRBJ1-1|-
CASSLTQGMITEAFF
TGTGCCAGCAGCTTAACGCAGGGGATGATCACTGAAGCTTTCTTT
>few|TRBV20-1|TRBJ2-1|TRBD2
CSARGGGREYNEQFF
TGCAGTGCCAGGGGTGGCGGGAGGGAATACAATGAGCAGTTCTTC
>-|TRBV7-7|TRBJ2-7|-
CASSLSEIGEQYF
TGTGCTAGCAGCTTGTCGGAGATCGGCGAGCAGTACTTC
>once|TRBV7-9|TRBJ2-4|TRBD1
CASSLALGTAMYF
TGTGCCAGCAGCTTAGCGCTGGGGACAGCTATGTACTTC
>-|TRBV20-1|TRBJ1-2|TRBD1
CSARGDSINYGYTF
TGCAGTGCTCGGGGGGACAGCATTAACTATGGCTACACCTTC
>-|TRBV20-1|TRBJ1-1|TRBD1
CSARLTGVKNTEAFF
TGCAGTGCTAGACTGACAGGGGTCAAGAACACTGAAGCTTTCTTT
>-|TRBV5-1|TRBJ2-1|-
CASSLVPGLYNEQFF
TGCGCCAGCAGCTTGGTCCCAGGGCTTTACAATGAGCAGTTCTTC
>-|TRBV20-1|TRBJ2-7|TRBD2
CSARDRGMTSGRSDEQYF
TGCAGTGCTAGAGATCGAGGGATGACTAGCGGGCGATCGGACGAGCAGTACTTC
>-|TRBV29-1|TRBJ2-1|-
CSARGGEQFF
TGCAGCGCCAGGGGTGGTGAGCAGTTCTTC
>-|TRBV7-2|TRBJ2-5|-
CASSRMPGPSFGETQYF
TGTGCCAGCAGCCGAATGCCGGGACCATCATTTGGTGAGACCCAGTACTTC
>-|TRBV14|TRBJ2-1|TRBD2
CASSHPKGLGYNEQFF
TGTGCCAGCAGCCACCCCAAGGGACTAGGTTACAATGAGCAGTTCTTC
>-|TRBV12-3/TRBV12-4|TRBJ2-1|TRBD1
CASTTTGYNEQFF
TGTGCCAGCACCACGACAGGGTACAATGAGCAGTTCTTC
>-|TRBV12-3/TRBV12-4|TRBJ1-4|TRBD1
CASRPEDRGLEKLFF
TGTGCCAGCAGACCCGAGGACAGGGGGCTTGAAAAACTGTTTTTT
>few|TRBV6-2/TRBV6-3|TRBJ1-1|TRBD1
CASRGDRKNTEAFF
TGTGCCAGCAGAGGGGACAGAAAGAACACTGAAGCTTTCTTT
>once|TRBV6-5|TRBJ1-1|-
CASRGMLGTEAFF
TGTGCCAGCAGGGGCATGTTGGGCACTGAAGCTTTCTTT
>medium-sized|TRBV7-3|TRBJ2-6|-
CASSLRQQISGANVLTF
TGTGCCAGCAGCTTGCGACAGCAAATCTCTGGGGCCAACGTCCTGACTTTC
>-|TRBV20-1|TRBJ2-7|TRBD1
CSARDGRGLNEQYF
TGCAGTGCTAGAGATGGCAGGGGGCTTAACGAGCAGTACTTC
>-|TRBV2|TRBJ2-3|-
CASLLPGPTDTQYF
TGTGCCAGCTTACTCCCGGGACCCACAGATACGCAGTATTTT
>-|TRBV11-2|TRBJ2-5|-
CANSSNSETQYF
TGTGCCAACAGCTCTAACAGCGAGACCCAGTACTTC
>-|TRBV6-5|TRBJ2-5|-
CASSYHKRSAQPEETQYF
TGTGCCAGCAGTTACCATAAGAGGTCAGCGCAACCAGAAGAGACCCAGTACTTC
>few|TRBV29-1|TRBJ2-5|TRBD1
CSVEDRSETGTGGYETQYF
TGCAGCGTTGAAGATCGATCTGAAACCGGGACAGGGGGATACGAGACCCAGTACTTC
>once|TRBV12-3/TRBV12-4|TRBJ2-5|TRBD1
CASRKTGVSEQYF
TGTGCCAGCAGGAAAACAGGGGTCTCTGAGCAGTACTTC
>-|TRBV6-4|TRBJ2-1|-
CATSIEAGSVGNEQFF
TGTGCCACCTCAATCGAGGCCGGCTCTGTGGGGAATGAGCAGTTCTTC
>many|TRBV4-1|TRBJ1-2|-
CASSQGAGSYGYTF
TGCGCCAGCAGCCAAGGGGCAGGTTCCTATGGCTACACCTTC
>-|TRBV9|TRBJ2-3|TRBD2
CASSPELATVTDTQYF
TGTGCCAGCAGCCCCGAACTAGCGACGGTGACAGATACGCAGTATTTT
>few|TRBV6-5|TRBJ2-7|-
CASSYSGATGDSSYEQYF
TGTGCCAGCAGTTACTCCGGGGCGACAGGAGACAGCTCCTACGAGCAGTACTTC
>-|TRBV29-1|TRBJ1-1|TRBD1
CSSWDRRGPGTEAFF
TGCAGCTCTTGGGACAGGAGGGGTCCGGGCACTGAAGCTTTCTTT